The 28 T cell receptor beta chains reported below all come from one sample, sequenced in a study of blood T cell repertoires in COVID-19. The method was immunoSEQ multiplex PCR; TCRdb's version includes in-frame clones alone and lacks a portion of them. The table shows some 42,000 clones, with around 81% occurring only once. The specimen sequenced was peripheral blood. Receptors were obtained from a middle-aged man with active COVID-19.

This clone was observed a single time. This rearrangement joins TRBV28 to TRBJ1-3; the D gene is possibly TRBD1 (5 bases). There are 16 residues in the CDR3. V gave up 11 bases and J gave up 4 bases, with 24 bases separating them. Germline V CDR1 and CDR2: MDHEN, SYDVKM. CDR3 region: CAAGQVTGVRGNTIYF. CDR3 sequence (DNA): TGTGCCGCCGGACAAGTGACGGGGGTGAGGGGAAACACCATATATTTT.

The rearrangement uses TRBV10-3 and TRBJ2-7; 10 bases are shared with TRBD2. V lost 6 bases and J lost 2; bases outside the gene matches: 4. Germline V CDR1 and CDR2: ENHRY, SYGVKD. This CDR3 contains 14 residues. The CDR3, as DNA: TGTGCCATCAGCCGGACTAGCGGAACCTACGAGCAGTACTTC. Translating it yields CAISRTSGTYEQYF.

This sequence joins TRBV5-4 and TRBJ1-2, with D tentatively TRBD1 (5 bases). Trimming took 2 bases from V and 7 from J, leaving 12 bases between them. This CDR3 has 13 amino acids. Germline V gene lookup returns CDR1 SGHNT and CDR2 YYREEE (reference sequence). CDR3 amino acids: CASSLGGAGGYTF. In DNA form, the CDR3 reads TGTGCCAGCAGCTTAGGAGGGGCGGGTGGCTACACCTTC.

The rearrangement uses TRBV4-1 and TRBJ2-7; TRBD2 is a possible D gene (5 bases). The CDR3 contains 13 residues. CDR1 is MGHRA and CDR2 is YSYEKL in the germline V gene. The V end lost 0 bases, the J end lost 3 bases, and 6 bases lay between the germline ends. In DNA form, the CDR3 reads TGCGCCAGCAGCCAAGAGGGGAGCTACGAGCAGTACTTC. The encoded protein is CASSQEGSYEQYF.

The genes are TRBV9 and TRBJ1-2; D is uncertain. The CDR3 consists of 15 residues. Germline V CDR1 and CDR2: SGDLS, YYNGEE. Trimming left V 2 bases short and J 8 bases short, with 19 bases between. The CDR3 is CASSVETGSGLGYTF. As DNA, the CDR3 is TGTGCCAGCAGCGTTGAAACGGGTAGTGGACTGGGCTACACCTTC.

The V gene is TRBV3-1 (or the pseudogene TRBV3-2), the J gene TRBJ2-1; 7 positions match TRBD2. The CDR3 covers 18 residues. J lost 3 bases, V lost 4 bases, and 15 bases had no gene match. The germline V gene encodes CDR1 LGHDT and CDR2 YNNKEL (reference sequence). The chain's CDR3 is CASSPDRGSDTFYNEQFF. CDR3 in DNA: TGTGCCAGCAGCCCCGACCGCGGGAGCGATACCTTCTACAATGAGCAGTTCTTC.

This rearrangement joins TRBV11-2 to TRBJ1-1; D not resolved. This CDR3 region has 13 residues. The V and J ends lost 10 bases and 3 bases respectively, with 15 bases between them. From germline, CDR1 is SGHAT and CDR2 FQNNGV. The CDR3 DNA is TGTGCCACCTCGGCGGTAATCGACACTGAAGCTTTCTTT. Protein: CATSAVIDTEAFF.

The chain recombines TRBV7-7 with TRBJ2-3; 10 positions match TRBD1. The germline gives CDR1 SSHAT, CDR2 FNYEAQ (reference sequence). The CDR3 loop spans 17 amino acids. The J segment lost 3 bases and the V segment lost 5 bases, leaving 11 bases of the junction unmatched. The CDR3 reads CASSNAGTGDGTDTQYF. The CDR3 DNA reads TGTGCCAGCAGCAACGCCGGGACAGGGGATGGGACAGATACGCAGTATTTT.

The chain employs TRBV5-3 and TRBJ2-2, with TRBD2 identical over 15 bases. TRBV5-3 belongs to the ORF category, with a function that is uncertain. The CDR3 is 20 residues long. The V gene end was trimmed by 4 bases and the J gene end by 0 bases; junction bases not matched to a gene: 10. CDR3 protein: CARSPHAGLAGGSNTGELFF. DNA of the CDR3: TGTGCCAGAAGCCCCCATGCGGGACTAGCGGGAGGATCGAACACCGGGGAGCTGTTTTTT.

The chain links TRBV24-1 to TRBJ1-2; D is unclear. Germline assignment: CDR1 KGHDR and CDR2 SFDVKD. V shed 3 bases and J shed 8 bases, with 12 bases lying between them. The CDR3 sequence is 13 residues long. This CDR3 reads CATSDRGGEGYTF. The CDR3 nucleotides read TGTGCCACCAGTGATAGAGGTGGCGAGGGCTACACCTTC.

The CDR3 here is CASSPPGLAGVYEQYF. In DNA form, the CDR3 reads TGTGCCAGCAGTCCTCCGGGACTAGCGGGAGTCTACGAGCAGTACTTC. V gene TRBV27 combines with J gene TRBJ2-7; 14 bases are a match to TRBD2. With 5 bases clipped from V and 3 bases from J, the junction kept 6 bases outside the gene matches. In germline, CDR1 is MNHEY, CDR2 SMNVEV (reference sequence). This CDR3 is 16 amino acids long.

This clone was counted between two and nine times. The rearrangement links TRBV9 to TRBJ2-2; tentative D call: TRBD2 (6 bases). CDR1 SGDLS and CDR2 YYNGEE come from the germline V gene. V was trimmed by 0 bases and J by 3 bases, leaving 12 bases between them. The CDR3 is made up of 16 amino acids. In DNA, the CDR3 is TGTGCCAGCAGCGTAGATGGCGGGACGCACACCGGGGAGCTGTTTTTT. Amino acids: CASSVDGGTHTGELFF.

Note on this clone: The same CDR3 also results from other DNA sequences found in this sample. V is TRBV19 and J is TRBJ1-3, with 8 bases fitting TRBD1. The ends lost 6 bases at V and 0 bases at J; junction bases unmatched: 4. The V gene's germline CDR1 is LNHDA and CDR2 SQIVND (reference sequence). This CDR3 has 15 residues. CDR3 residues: CASRDRGSSGNTIYF. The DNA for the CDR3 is TGTGCCAGTAGAGACAGGGGAAGCTCTGGAAACACCATATATTTT.

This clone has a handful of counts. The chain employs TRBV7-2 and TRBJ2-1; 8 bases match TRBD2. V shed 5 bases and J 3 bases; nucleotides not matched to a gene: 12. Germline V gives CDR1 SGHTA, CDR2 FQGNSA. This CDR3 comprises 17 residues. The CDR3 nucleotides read TGTGCCAGCAGCCAACGGGGGGGCGGGAGTTTCTACAATGAGCAGTTCTTC. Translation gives CASSQRGGGSFYNEQFF.

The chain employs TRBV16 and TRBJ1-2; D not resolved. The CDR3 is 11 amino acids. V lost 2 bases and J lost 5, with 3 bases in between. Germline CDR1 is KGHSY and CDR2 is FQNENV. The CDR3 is CASSQHYGYTF. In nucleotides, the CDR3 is TGTGCCAGCAGCCAACATTATGGCTACACCTTC.

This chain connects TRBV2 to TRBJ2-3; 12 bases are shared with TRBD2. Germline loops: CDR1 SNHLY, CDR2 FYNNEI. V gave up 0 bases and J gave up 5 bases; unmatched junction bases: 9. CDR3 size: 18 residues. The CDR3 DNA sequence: TGTGCCAGCAGTGAAGCCCCGTGGCTAGCGGGGGGGCGAGATACGCAGTATTTT. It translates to CASSEAPWLAGGRDTQYF.

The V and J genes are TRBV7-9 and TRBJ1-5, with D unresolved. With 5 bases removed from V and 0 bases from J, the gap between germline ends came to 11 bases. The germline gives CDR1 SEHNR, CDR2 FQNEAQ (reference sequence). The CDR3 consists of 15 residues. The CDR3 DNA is TGTGCCAGCAGCCCACGGGGAGATAGCAATCAGCCCCAGCATTTT. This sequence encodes CASSPRGDSNQPQHF.

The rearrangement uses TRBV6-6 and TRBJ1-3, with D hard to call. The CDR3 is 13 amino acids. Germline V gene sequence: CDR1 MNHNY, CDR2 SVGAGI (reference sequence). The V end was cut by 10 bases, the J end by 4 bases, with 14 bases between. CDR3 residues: CATAGGSGNTIYF. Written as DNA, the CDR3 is TGTGCCACGGCGGGAGGGAGCGGAAACACCATATATTTT.

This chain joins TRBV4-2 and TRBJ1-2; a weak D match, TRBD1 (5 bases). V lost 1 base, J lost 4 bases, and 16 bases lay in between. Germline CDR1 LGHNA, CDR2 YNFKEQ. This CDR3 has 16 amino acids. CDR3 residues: CASSQASGQGLYGYTF. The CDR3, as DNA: TGTGCCAGCAGCCAAGCCTCAGGGCAGGGACTCTATGGCTACACCTTC.

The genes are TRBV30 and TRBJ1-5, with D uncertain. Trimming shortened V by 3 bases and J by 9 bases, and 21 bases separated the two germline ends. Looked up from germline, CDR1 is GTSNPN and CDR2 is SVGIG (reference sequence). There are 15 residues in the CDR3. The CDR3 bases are TGTGCCTGGAGGGAAACCCGGAACCCCGCGGGGCCCCAGCATTTT. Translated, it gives CAWRETRNPAGPQHF.

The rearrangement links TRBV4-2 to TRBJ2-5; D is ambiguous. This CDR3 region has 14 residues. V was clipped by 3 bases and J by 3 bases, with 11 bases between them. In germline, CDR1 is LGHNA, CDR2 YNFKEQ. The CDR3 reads CASSHLGVEETQYF. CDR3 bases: TGTGCCAGCAGCCACCTAGGAGTGGAAGAGACCCAGTACTTC.

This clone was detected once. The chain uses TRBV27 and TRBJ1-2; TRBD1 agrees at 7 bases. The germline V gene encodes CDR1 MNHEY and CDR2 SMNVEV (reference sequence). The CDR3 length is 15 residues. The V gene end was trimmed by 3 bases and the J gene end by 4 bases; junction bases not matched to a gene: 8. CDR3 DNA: TGTGCCAGCAGTTTTATGGCAGGGGGAGCCTATGGCTACACCTTC. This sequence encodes CASSFMAGGAYGYTF.

Here the CDR3 DNA reads TGTGCCAGCAGGCGAGAGGGCGGGGGGGTCGAGCAGTACTTC. Its protein is CASRREGGGVEQYF. This chain links TRBV6-5 with TRBJ2-7, with 9 nucleotides matching TRBD2. CDR1 and CDR2 (germline): MNHEY, SVGAGI. The CDR3 length is 14 residues. Trimming cost V 6 bases and J 6 bases; bases outside gene matches: 9.

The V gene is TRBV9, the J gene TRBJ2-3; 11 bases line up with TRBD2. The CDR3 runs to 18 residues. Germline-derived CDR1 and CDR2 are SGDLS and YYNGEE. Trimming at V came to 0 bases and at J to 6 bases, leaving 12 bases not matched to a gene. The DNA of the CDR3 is TGTGCCAGCAGCGTAGGCCATGGGCTAGCGGGGGGCTCGGATACGCAGTATTTT. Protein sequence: CASSVGHGLAGGSDTQYF.

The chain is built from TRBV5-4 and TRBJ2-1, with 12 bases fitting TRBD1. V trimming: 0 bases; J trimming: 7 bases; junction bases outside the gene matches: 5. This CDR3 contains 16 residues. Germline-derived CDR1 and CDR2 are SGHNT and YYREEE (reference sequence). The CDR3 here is CASSLARGQGANEQFF. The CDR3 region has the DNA TGTGCCAGCAGCTTGGCCAGGGGACAGGGGGCGAATGAGCAGTTCTTC.

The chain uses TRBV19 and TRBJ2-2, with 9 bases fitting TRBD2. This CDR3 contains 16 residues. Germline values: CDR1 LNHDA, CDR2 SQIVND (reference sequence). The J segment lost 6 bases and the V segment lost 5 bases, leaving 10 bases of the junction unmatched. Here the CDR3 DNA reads TGTGCCAGTAGTGTTATAGCGGGGGATGACGCCGGGGAGCTGTTTTTT. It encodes CASSVIAGDDAGELFF.

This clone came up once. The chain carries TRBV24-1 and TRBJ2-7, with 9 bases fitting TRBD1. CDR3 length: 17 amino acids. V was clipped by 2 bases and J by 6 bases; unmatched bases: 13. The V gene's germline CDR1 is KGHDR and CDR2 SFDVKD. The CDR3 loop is CATSDSNPGQGLGEQYF. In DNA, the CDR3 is TGTGCCACCAGTGATTCTAACCCGGGACAGGGTTTAGGCGAGCAGTACTTC.

CDR3 nucleotide sequence: TGTGCCAGTAGTGAGACAGGGGTTACTGAAGCTTTCTTT. The encoded protein is CASSETGVTEAFF. The chain links TRBV19 to TRBJ1-1; 8 bases line up with TRBD1. Trimming took 5 bases from V and 5 from J; bases not matched to a gene: 4. This CDR3 contains 13 residues. The V gene's germline CDR1 is LNHDA and CDR2 SQIVND (reference sequence).